The entry below gives a single T cell receptor (beta chain) sequence along with its context. The sample is drawn from a study of blood T cell repertoires in COVID-19. Study-wide context: Whether acute or convalescent, the COVID-19 samples came from the United States, Italy and Spain. PBMCs, B-cell-depleted T cells, or T cells provided the cDNA or gDNA that made up the material.

Looked up from germline, CDR1 is LGHNA and CDR2 is YSLEER. J was trimmed by 8 bases and V by 6 bases; bases with no gene match: 9. The CDR3 contains 15 residues. In the original processing: For nucleated cells, counts were estimated from reference gene primer amplification. Profiled with immunoSEQ multiplex PCR; TCRdb holds only in-frame clones, not every one. V, J and clone size derive from that table, while D and trimming were established from the DNA sequence. The sample holds 200,000 to 250,000 clones, 70% to 90% seen once. The TCR originated in a woman aged 18 to 35 who had recovered from COVID-19. V and J are TRBV4-3 and TRBJ2-1, with 11 bases identical to TRBD2. The source material was peripheral blood. Here the CDR3 reads CASSESTSGEYEQFF. Written as DNA, the CDR3 is TGCGCCAGCAGTGAATCGACTAGCGGGGAATATGAGCAGTTCTTC.